Each of the 10 T cell receptor beta chains below was sequenced from the same sample in a study of OX40 agonist ivuxolimab in advanced cancers. The method was immunoSEQ multiplex PCR; TCRdb's version includes in-frame clones alone and lacks a portion of them. The repertoire holds more than 75,000 clones, around 90% seen once, with around 0.72% in the top ten. The specimen was CD4+ or CD8+ T cells sorted from blood, collected in a trial of the OX40 agonist ivuxolimab. The receptors derive from an adult with an advanced solid tumor such as melanoma, head and neck, liver or kidney cancer.

The chain uses TRBV6-5 and TRBJ1-1, with a weak D call TRBD1 (5 bases). Between the trimmed V and J ends, which lost 6 bases and 0 bases, there was a span of 14 bases. The CDR3 runs 15 residues. Germline lookup yields CDR1 MNHEY and CDR2 SVGAGI. CDR3 loop: CASSWSGTVNTEAFF. The CDR3 DNA reads as TGTGCCAGCAGCTGGAGCGGGACGGTGAACACTGAAGCTTTCTTT.

J is TRBJ1-1 and V is TRBV9; D is uncertain. The V gene's germline CDR1 is SGDLS and CDR2 YYNGEE. V was cut by 3 bases and J by 1 base, with 13 bases left in between. The CDR3 is made up of 15 amino acids. This CDR3 reads CASSAGTTSNTEAFF. The CDR3 DNA reads as TGTGCCAGCAGCGCCGGAACGACATCGAACACTGAAGCTTTCTTT. The full variable domain, with the rest looked up from reference TRBV9 and TRBJ1-1, is DSGVTQTPKHLITATGQRVTLRCSPRSGDLSVYWYQQSLDQGLQFLIQYYNGEERAKGNILERFSAQQFPDLHSELNLSSLELGDSALYFCASSAGTTSNTEAFFGQGTRLTVV.

The chain employs TRBV27 and TRBJ2-7, with no clear D. In germline, CDR1 is MNHEY, CDR2 SMNVEV (reference sequence). The CDR3 consists of 13 residues. Trimming pared 4 bases from V and 7 bases from J, leaving 14 bases between. CDR3: CASSSGRSGEQYF. In nucleotides, the CDR3 is TGTGCCAGCAGTTCAGGCCGAAGTGGGGAGCAGTACTTC.

The rearrangement joins TRBV14 to TRBJ1-2; D call uncertain. There are 14 residues in the CDR3. Germline CDR1 reads SGHDN; CDR2 reads FVKESK. V lost 6 bases, J lost 3 bases, and 14 bases lay in between. CDR3 sequence reads: CASSPNGRDYGYTF. For the CDR3, the DNA is TGTGCCAGCAGTCCTAATGGACGGGACTATGGCTACACCTTC.

This clone was observed once. The V and J genes are TRBV18 and TRBJ2-3; 10 nucleotides line up with TRBD1. Germline CDR1 reads KGHSH; CDR2 reads LQKENI. J lost 4 bases, V lost 10 bases, and 8 bases had no gene match. This CDR3 has 14 residues. The CDR3 region has the DNA TGTGCCACCTGGGACAGGGGTTCTTCAGATACGCAGTATTTT. Protein product: CATWDRGSSDTQYF.

This clone occurred a few times. The chain links TRBV19 to TRBJ2-3; 11 positions match TRBD2. J was trimmed by 4 bases and V by 3 bases; bases with no gene match: 6. This CDR3 comprises 16 residues. Germline lookup yields CDR1 LNHDA and CDR2 SQIVND (reference sequence). The CDR3 loop reads CASSMVLAGGADTQYF. For the CDR3, the DNA is TGTGCCAGTAGTATGGTCCTAGCGGGAGGTGCAGATACGCAGTATTTT. Drawing the rest from reference TRBV19 and TRBJ2-3, the complete variable domain is DGGITQSPKYLFRKEGQNVTLSCEQNLNHDAMYWYRQDPGQGLRLIYYSQIVNDFQKGDIAEGYSVSREKKESFPLTVTSAQKNPTAFYLCASSMVLAGGADTQYFGPGTRLTVL.

V is TRBV5-6 and J is TRBJ1-1; 7 bases align to TRBD1. Germline V gene data show CDR1 as SGHDT and CDR2 as YYEEEE. Unmatched junction bases numbered 13, after V lost 0 bases and J lost 11 bases. This CDR3 contains 15 residues. The CDR3: CASSLGSVKGARAFF. In DNA, the CDR3 is TGTGCCAGCAGCTTGGGGTCTGTAAAGGGGGCCCGCGCTTTCTTT.

The V and J genes are TRBV6-1 and TRBJ1-4; D is unresolved. The V end lost 1 base, the J end lost 6 bases, and 12 bases lay between the germline ends. Germline CDR1 is MNHNS and CDR2 is SASEGT. This CDR3 comprises 15 residues. The DNA of the CDR3 is TGTGCCAGCAGTGAAGGGAAGGAACTGTATGAAAAACTGTTTTTT. This gives the protein CASSEGKELYEKLFF.

This clone was counted a few times. J is TRBJ2-4 and V is TRBV2, with TRBD2 matching 12 bases. Germline loops: CDR1 SNHLY, CDR2 FYNNEI. CDR3 length equals 15 residues. Trimming removed 9 bases from V and 9 bases from J; junction bases left unmatched: 12. The CDR3 bases are TGTGCCAGTACTCGAGCTAGCGGGGGGGCCGGCATTCAGTACTTC. Protein sequence: CASTRASGGAGIQYF.

The CDR3, as DNA: TGCAGCGTTGGAGGGGGACAGAGCTACTACAATGAGCAGTTCTTC. Its translation: CSVGGGQSYYNEQFF. The rearrangement uses TRBV29-1 and TRBJ2-1; 7 nucleotides align to TRBD1. The germline CDR1 and CDR2 sequences are SQVTM and ANQGSEA. The CDR3 extends over 15 amino acids. V trimming: 4 bases; J trimming: 3 bases; junction bases outside the gene matches: 9.